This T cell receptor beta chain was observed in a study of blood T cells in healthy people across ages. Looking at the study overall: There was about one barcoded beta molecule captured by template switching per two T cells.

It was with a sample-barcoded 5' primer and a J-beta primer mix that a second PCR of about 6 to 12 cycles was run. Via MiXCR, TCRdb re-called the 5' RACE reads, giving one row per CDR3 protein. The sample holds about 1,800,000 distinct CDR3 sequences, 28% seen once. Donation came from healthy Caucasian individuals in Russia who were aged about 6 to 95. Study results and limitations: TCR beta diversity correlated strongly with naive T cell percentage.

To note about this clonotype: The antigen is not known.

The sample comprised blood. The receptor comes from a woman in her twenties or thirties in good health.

Here the CDR3 DNA reads TGTGCCAGCTTCCTTCCGGGGGCGGCTTTCTTT. Amino acid sequence: CASFLPGAAFF. The genes are TRBV28 and TRBJ1-1; weak D call: TRBD1 (6 bases). Looked up from germline, CDR1 is MDHEN and CDR2 is SYDVKM. The CDR3 runs to 11 residues. V lost 8 bases and J lost 11, with 15 bases in between.